This TCR beta chain was recorded in a study of glioma-infiltrating T cells after dendritic cell vaccination (TCRdb year 2016). For the wider study: The cohort included approximately 15 glioblastoma patients drawn from Phase I and II dendritic cell vaccination trials, of whom 9 were newly diagnosed and 6 had recurrent disease. The vaccine was prepared from monocyte-derived dendritic cells that were cultured for seven days with IL-4 and GM-CSF and then pulsed overnight with autologous tumor lysate. Deep sequencing of TCR beta CDR3 regions was used to quantify tumor-infiltrating lymphocyte content and compare tumor and blood repertoires in dendritic cell-vaccinated glioblastoma patients. Each patient got three intradermal injections of the dendritic cell vaccine, spaced at biweekly intervals, in the arm below the axilla. Between the early 2000s and the early 2010s, patients were given autologous tumor lysate-pulsed dendritic cell vaccination. Survival after dendritic cell vaccination was correlated with TCR sequencing metrics, including TIL content and tumor-blood repertoire overlap.

Worth noting for this clone: Its specific antigen is unknown. Base qualities were left out, and no much larger clone turns up one base away.

Using the immunoSEQ assay, TCRB CDR3 regions were amplified from 2 to 2.5 micrograms of genomic DNA, or from all available DNA when less than that was on hand. Multiplex PCR used 60 forward primers for TCR V beta segments and 13 reverse primers for J beta segments. To estimate reads per starting template, synthetic control templates were spiked into each sample at limiting dilution. The Illumina HiSeq System generated sequencing reads of 87 bp. As for the original processing: To remove PCR and sequencing errors, closely related sequences were merged with a nearest neighbor algorithm. TCR overlap was defined as the percentage of unique tumor TCR beta sequences that were also found in the peripheral blood of the same patient. This is the immuneACCESS table as TCRdb keeps it, with only in-frame sequences that have V and J called. A part of the clones is gone; compared with another copy, unresolved V genes explain less than half, and the rest is unexplained. V, J and clone size are those of that table, while D and trimming were read from the DNA. The sample table records approximately 46,000 clones; approximately 91% of these occur just once. The top ten constitute 5.3% of the sample.

The paper's findings and limits, for the study overall: The three-group TCR overlap response model was characterized as speculative, and prospective validation of the model was stated to be required. TCR clonality showed no direct relationship with survival, which suggests that a diverse polyclonal response may be important. The cohort was small and heterogeneous, and full blood and tumor sets were available for few patients, with initial-recurrent tumor pairs available for even fewer patients. Higher estimated pretreatment TIL content predicted longer time to progression and overall survival after dendritic cell vaccination.

The time point label for this specimen denotes: after dendritic cell vaccination, including at tumor progression/relapse. Patients were selected for having adequate residual fresh-frozen tumor tissue and more than two years of available survival data. None of the glioblastoma patients carried an isocitrate dehydrogenase mutation, although molecular status otherwise varied. PBMC were collected before vaccination, two weeks after the third vaccination, and at tumor progression if progression occurred. The Qiagen DNeasy Blood extraction Kit was used to extract genomic DNA. From the cysteine up to the phenylalanine, the CDR3 has a length of 15 residues. Only the CDR3 part of the read is kept: 45 bases, read in frame from the first base. Germline trimming: 3 bases from V, 5 bases from J; junction bases outside gene matches: 10. CDR1 SNHLY and CDR2 FYNNEI are derived from the germline V gene.

This receptor was taken from a human donor with glioblastoma. The material was blood, obtained after dendritic cell vaccination. The chain is encoded by TRBV2 joined to TRBJ2-7; TRBD2 fits 7 bases in the junction. The CDR3 protein is CASSDGALALHEQYF. The DNA is TGTGCCAGCAGTGATGGGGCACTAGCGCTCCACGAGCAGTACTTC.